Below, 28 T cell receptor beta chains from the same sample are listed, as sequenced in a study of naive and memory T cell subsets. Blood and skin TCR RNA was reverse transcribed with alpha and beta constant primers. TCRdb independently ran MiXCR on the 5' RACE reads; one entry per CDR3 protein. In the table there are about 22,000 distinct CDR3 sequences, about 4% of which are singletons. RNA was extracted from 2.5 to 3 ml of whole blood of healthy adults. Receptors originate from a male donor in good health.

There are many counts of this clonotype. V usage is TRBV5-1 and J usage is TRBJ1-2; possible D gene TRBD1, 5 bases. There are 13 residues in the CDR3. Germline CDR1 and CDR2: SGHRS and YFSETQ. Trimming took off 4 bases at V and 1 base at J, with 8 bases between the two ends. CDR3 sequence (DNA): TGCGCCAGCAGCATCGACAGTAACTATGGCTACACCTTC. Translating it yields CASSIDSNYGYTF.

This clonotype was detected many times. This chain joins TRBV6-6 and TRBJ2-5, with D tentatively TRBD1 (6 bases). Germline V gene sequence: CDR1 MNHNY, CDR2 SVGAGI (reference sequence). This CDR3 is 13 amino acids long. V lost 2 bases to trimming and J lost 4 bases, with 8 bases between them. CDR3 region: CASSYGGGETQYF. Here the CDR3 DNA reads TGTGCCAGCAGTTACGGGGGCGGAGAGACCCAGTACTTC.

The sample holds many counts of this clonotype. The gene calls are TRBV6-6 and TRBJ2-4, with 8 positions matching TRBD1. Germline assignment: CDR1 MNHNY and CDR2 SVGAGI (reference sequence). Trimming cost V 8 bases and J 7 bases; bases outside gene matches: 7. This CDR3 is built from 13 residues. CDR3 DNA: TGTGCCAGCCAGACAGGGGAGAATAACATTCAGTACTTC. Translation gives CASQTGENNIQYF.

Ten or more counts support this clonotype. The CDR3 reads CASSLVQETQYF. The DNA of the CDR3 is TGTGCCAGCAGTTTAGTTCAAGAGACCCAGTACTTC. The chain recombines TRBV28 with TRBJ2-5; D remains unclear. This CDR3 spans 12 amino acids. Looked up from germline, CDR1 is MDHEN and CDR2 is SYDVKM. Trimming cost V 2 bases and J 2 bases, with 3 bases left between them.

This clonotype was seen repeatedly, ten times or more. This rearrangement joins TRBV20-1 to TRBJ2-7, with D possibly TRBD1 on 6 matching bases. V lost 5 bases, J lost 1 base, and 15 bases lay in between. The length of the CDR3 is 14 residues. Germline assignment: CDR1 DFQATT and CDR2 SNEGSKA (reference sequence). CDR3 sequence (DNA): TGCAGTGCTTTTCGGGACATCTCATCCTACGAGCAGTACTTC. Translated: CSAFRDISSYEQYF.

In its sample, this clonotype was seen many times. This sequence joins TRBV7-9 and TRBJ2-7; 10 bases match TRBD1. The CDR3 has 17 residues. The V gene end was trimmed by 2 bases and the J gene end by 0 bases; junction bases not matched to a gene: 7. Germline CDR1 SEHNR, CDR2 FQNEAQ (reference sequence). CDR3 residues: CASSLTGDRGSSYEQYF. DNA of the CDR3: TGTGCCAGCAGCTTAACCGGGGACAGGGGAAGCTCCTACGAGCAGTACTTC.

The chain has TRBV4-2 and TRBJ1-4; 9 bases are a match to TRBD1. Trimming cost V 1 base and J 5 bases; bases outside gene matches: 2. There are 15 residues in the CDR3. Germline values: CDR1 LGHNA, CDR2 YNFKEQ. The CDR3 sequence: CASSQGGQGNEKLFF. In nucleotides, the CDR3 is TGTGCCAGCAGCCAAGGGGGACAGGGCAATGAAAAACTGTTTTTT.

This clonotype was seen many times. The rearrangement links TRBV5-4 to TRBJ2-5; D remains unclear. V shed 3 bases and J shed 2 bases, with 23 bases lying between them. CDR1 and CDR2 (germline): SGHNT, YYREEE (reference sequence). The CDR3 has 18 amino acids. DNA of the CDR3: TGTGCCAGCAGCTCTTGGTTCCCTGTTCCTCGAAAACAAGAGACCCAGTACTTC. Translated, it gives CASSSWFPVPRKQETQYF.

Many counts were recorded for this clonotype. Compared with germline, one end of the junction differs, possibly owing to a read error. V is TRBV5-4 and J is TRBJ2-7, with 9 bases that match TRBD1. The CDR3 has 14 residues. Per germline, CDR1 SGHNT and CDR2 YYREEE (reference sequence). CDR3 sequence: CASRLDRGSYEQYF. The DNA of the CDR3 is TGTGCCAGCAGATTGGACAGGGGCTCCTACGAGCAGTACTTC.

This clonotype was recorded many times. This chain connects TRBV2 to TRBJ2-7; TRBD1 matches 10 bases. V lost 2 bases and J lost 4; bases outside the gene matches: 5. Germline V gene sequence: CDR1 SNHLY, CDR2 FYNNEI. The CDR3 length is 15 residues. The CDR3 protein is CASSERQGAMYEQYF. DNA for the CDR3: TGTGCCAGCAGTGAACGACAGGGGGCCATGTACGAGCAGTACTTC.

This clonotype has at least ten counts. The chain has TRBV5-1 and TRBJ2-7, with TRBD2 matching 7 bases. Trimming took 3 bases from V and 0 from J; bases not matched to a gene: 6. CDR3 length: 15 residues. Germline CDR1 reads SGHRS; CDR2 reads YFSETQ. The CDR3 reads CASSSNSGHSYEQYF. The CDR3 nucleotides read TGCGCCAGCAGCTCCAATAGCGGGCACTCCTACGAGCAGTACTTC.

This clonotype was recorded at least ten times. The chain combines TRBV19 with TRBJ2-6, with D hard to call. CDR3 size: 14 residues. The germline gives CDR1 LNHDA, CDR2 SQIVND (reference sequence). V was trimmed by 5 bases and J by 2 bases, leaving 7 bases between them. CDR3 nucleotide sequence: TGTGCCAGTAGTGAAGGGACTGGGGCCAACGTCCTGACTTTC. It encodes CASSEGTGANVLTF.

This clonotype appeared many times. The rearrangement joins TRBV29-1 to TRBJ1-1, with D possibly being TRBD1 (5 bases). Trimming cost V 4 bases and J 0 bases, with 9 bases left between them. CDR3 length: 13 residues. The germline CDR1 and CDR2 sequences are SQVTM and ANQGSEA. The CDR3 nucleotides are TGCAGCGTTGCGACAGTCATGAACACTGAAGCTTTCTTT. This encodes CSVATVMNTEAFF.

In this sample, this clonotype turned up many times. The chain links TRBV5-1 to TRBJ2-3; possibly TRBD2 for D (7 bases). V was pared by 0 bases and J by 5 bases, with 16 bases between. The CDR3 totals 16 residues. Germline values: CDR1 SGHRS, CDR2 YFSETQ. CDR3 DNA sequence: TGCGCCAGCAGCTTGGCGTCCGGGGGGCGTGGAGATACGCAGTATTTT. Translated, it gives CASSLASGGRGDTQYF.

Ten or more counts support this clonotype. The J gene is TRBJ2-3, the V gene TRBV10-2; 7 nucleotides agree with TRBD2. The CDR3 loop spans 14 amino acids. Per the germline V gene, CDR1 is WSHSY and CDR2 is SAAADI. V shed 0 bases and J 5 bases; nucleotides not matched to a gene: 2. The DNA for the CDR3 is TGCGCCAGCAGTGAGTCGCTAGCGGTAGATACGCAGTATTTT. It is translated as CASSESLAVDTQYF.

Regarding this clonotype: A read error may be the cause here, since a much bigger clone is one base away. The chain has TRBV4-3 and TRBJ1-1; D might be TRBD1 (6 bases). The CDR3 is made up of 13 amino acids. Germline V gene data show CDR1 as LGHNA and CDR2 as YSLEER. CDR3 protein: CASSQDRGTVAFF. CDR3 DNA: TGCGCCAGCAGCCAAGATAGGGGGACTGTAGCTTTCTTT.

This clonotype was counted many times. V usage is TRBV5-1 and J usage is TRBJ2-2; 9 nucleotides align to TRBD2. The V gene's germline CDR1 is SGHRS and CDR2 YFSETQ. V was clipped by 1 base and J by 0 bases; unmatched bases: 4. The CDR3 is 17 amino acids. The CDR3 protein is CASSLISGGPNTGELFF. The CDR3 nucleotides read TGCGCCAGCAGCTTGATTAGCGGGGGACCGAACACCGGGGAGCTGTTTTTT.

This clonotype was observed at least ten times. The rearrangement uses TRBV6-2 or TRBV6-3 and TRBJ2-7; 11 positions agree with TRBD1. CDR1 and CDR2 (germline): MNHEY, SVGEGT. This CDR3 contains 16 residues. V lost 6 bases and J lost 3; bases outside the gene matches: 10. As DNA, the CDR3 is TGTGCCAGCAGACCCTATCCCGGGACAGGGGGCTACGAGCAGTACTTC. It yields the protein CASRPYPGTGGYEQYF.

This clonotype occurred many times. V usage is TRBV20-1 and J usage is TRBJ2-3, with unresolved D. Germline CDR1 is DFQATT and CDR2 is SNEGSKA (reference sequence). V gave up 2 bases and J gave up 0 bases, with 9 bases separating them. This CDR3 spans 14 amino acids. The CDR3 DNA sequence: TGCAGTGCTAGATTGTGGTCTAGCACAGATACGCAGTATTTT. Protein sequence: CSARLWSSTDTQYF.

This clonotype was detected ten times or more. The chain is built from TRBV5-1 and TRBJ2-2; 7 bases match TRBD1. V shed 4 bases and J 4 bases; nucleotides not matched to a gene: 4. The CDR3 is 14 amino acids. Germline CDR1 is SGHRS and CDR2 is YFSETQ. Here the CDR3 reads CASSPGQTTGELFF. The CDR3 coding sequence is TGCGCCAGCAGCCCGGGACAGACCACCGGGGAGCTGTTTTTT.

This clonotype appeared a few times. This sequence joins TRBV7-2 and TRBJ2-5, with TRBD2 identical over 8 bases. The germline gives CDR1 SGHTA, CDR2 FQGNSA. The CDR3 contains 15 residues. Unmatched junction bases numbered 7, after V lost 7 bases and J lost 0 bases. The chain's CDR3 is CASTTSGLYQETQYF. The CDR3 bases are TGTGCCAGCACTACTAGCGGACTGTACCAAGAGACCCAGTACTTC.

This clonotype was detected many times. The chain has TRBV5-6 and TRBJ2-6; 7 positions agree with TRBD1. Germline CDR1 SGHDT, CDR2 YYEEEE. Trimming removed 4 bases from V and 0 bases from J; junction bases left unmatched: 7. There are 17 residues in the CDR3. The CDR3 region is CASSPKGAYSGANVLTF. CDR3 DNA: TGTGCCAGCAGCCCTAAGGGGGCCTACTCTGGGGCCAACGTCCTGACTTTC.

This clonotype showed up many times. The chain combines TRBV11-2 with TRBJ2-3; unclear D gene. The CDR3 consists of 14 residues. Germline CDR1 is SGHAT and CDR2 is FQNNGV. V was clipped by 5 bases and J by 2 bases, with 11 bases between them. The CDR3 region has the DNA TGTGCCAGCAGCACCGCCGGCTACACAGATACGCAGTATTTT. Translating it yields CASSTAGYTDTQYF.

In its sample, this clonotype was seen many times. The rearrangement uses TRBV6-5 and TRBJ2-3; 15 positions agree with TRBD2. The CDR3 covers 18 residues. J gave up 3 bases and V 0 bases, and 4 bases lay outside the gene matches. Germline-derived CDR1 and CDR2 are MNHEY and SVGAGI. CDR3 sequence reads: CASSYSPGTSGRTDTQYF. The CDR3 nucleotides read TGTGCCAGCAGTTACTCGCCCGGGACTAGCGGGAGGACAGATACGCAGTATTTT.

There are many counts of this clonotype. The chain couples TRBV29-1 to TRBJ2-4; 10 bases line up with TRBD2. V trimming: 1 base; J trimming: 1 base; junction bases outside the gene matches: 4. Germline CDR1 reads SQVTM; CDR2 reads ANQGSEA. CDR3 length equals 16 residues. The CDR3 here is CSVEASGSTAKNIQYF. DNA for the CDR3: TGCAGCGTTGAAGCTAGCGGGAGTACGGCCAAAAACATTCAGTACTTC.

This clonotype was counted ten times or more. This rearrangement joins TRBV4-3 to TRBJ1-5; TRBD1 is a possible D gene (5 bases). Germline CDR1 reads LGHNA; CDR2 reads YSLEER. This CDR3 contains 16 residues. V lost 2 bases and J lost 4, with 15 bases in between. The CDR3 region has the DNA TGCGCCAGCAGCCAAACGGCGACTGGGGCGAATCAGCCCCAGCATTTT. This translates into CASSQTATGANQPQHF.

On this clonotype: A much bigger clone sits one base away, suggesting this may be a read error. This sequence joins TRBV6-8 and TRBJ2-3; D is unclear. CDR1 and CDR2 from the germline V gene are MNHGY and SAAAGT. Trimming removed 2 bases from V and 4 bases from J, with 7 bases in between. CDR3 size: 13 residues. The CDR3 region is CASSYGIPDTQYF. The CDR3 DNA follows: TGTGCCAGCAGTTACGGGATACCAGATACGCAGTATTTT.

This chain links TRBV12-3 or TRBV12-4 with TRBJ1-1, with D possibly TRBD1 on 6 matching bases. Trimming left V 6 bases short and J 6 bases short, with 11 bases between. This CDR3 comprises 12 residues. Here the CDR3 reads CASSPGDAEAFF. CDR3 DNA sequence: TGTGCCAGCAGCCCAGGGGATGCTGAAGCTTTCTTT.